This T cell receptor beta chain is from a study of T cells after yellow fever vaccination. Study at large: Preparation of fractions with low cell numbers was performed using SMART-Seq v4 Ultra Low Input.

Deletions cut 2 bases from V and 0 bases from J, with 17 bases between. The CDR3 extends over 18 amino acids. Germline lookup yields CDR1 SGHAT and CDR2 FQNNGV. TCRdb processed the 5' RACE reads anew with MiXCR; each CDR3 protein has one entry. Of under 300,000 distinct CDR3 sequences in the sample, less than 9% are singletons; the top ten hold more than 0.8%. This clonotype was observed many times. Its antigen is not known. Findings and caveats of the study: The study found a weaker secondary response that peaked faster, day 5 versus 15. There was a possibility that FACS-sorted repertoires contained abundant clonotypes contaminating from the bulk population. Shared CD4/CD8 clonotypes were a small share, likely from convergent recombination.

Sample: CD4+ T cells sorted from PBMCs, taken 15 days after the yellow fever booster vaccination. The receptor's source is a man under 40 who received the YFV17D yellow fever vaccine. V usage is TRBV11-2 and J usage is TRBJ2-1; the D gene is possibly TRBD1 (6 bases). CDR3 sequence: CASSLRARGSSSYNEQFF. CDR3 DNA sequence: TGTGCCAGCAGCTTAAGGGCCAGGGGCAGTAGCTCCTACAATGAGCAGTTCTTC.